Presented here are 23 T cell receptor beta chains from one specimen sequenced in a study of shared clonotypes between healthy human individuals. Repertoires were generated with immunoSEQ multiplex PCR, while TCRdb's copy carries only in-frame clones and drops some. The data show hundreds of thousands of clones, 95% to 98% seen once. Cells designated naive CD8 were CD45RO-negative and were positively selected for CCR7, with terminally differentiated effector memory CD45RA+ cells excluded. Sequencing was performed on naive CD8+ T cells sorted from blood. The receptor source for this set is a man younger than 40 in good health.

The chain recombines TRBV7-9 with TRBJ2-5, with 8 bases aligning to TRBD2. J gave up 5 bases and V 5 bases, and 10 bases lay outside the gene matches. This CDR3 has 15 amino acids. Germline loops: CDR1 SEHNR, CDR2 FQNEAQ (reference sequence). Here the CDR3 reads CASSPIQREWETQYF. CDR3 bases: TGTGCCAGCAGCCCAATTCAGCGGGAGTGGGAGACCCAGTACTTC.

The chain carries TRBV5-6 and TRBJ2-3; TRBD2 matches 11 bases. J lost 3 bases, V lost 2 bases, and 5 bases had no gene match. From germline, CDR1 is SGHDT and CDR2 YYEEEE. This CDR3 region has 16 residues. CDR3 nucleotide sequence: TGTGCCAGCAGCTTACGACTAGCGGGAATTACAGATACGCAGTATTTT. It translates to CASSLRLAGITDTQYF.

This sequence joins TRBV7-9 and TRBJ2-5, with unresolved D. V was cut by 1 base and J by 1 base, with 4 bases left in between. The germline V gene has CDR1 SEHNR and CDR2 FQNEAQ (reference sequence). This CDR3 region has 13 residues. The CDR3 sequence: CASSLGFQETQYF. The CDR3 coding sequence is TGTGCCAGCAGCTTAGGGTTCCAAGAGACCCAGTACTTC.

The chain has TRBV10-3 and TRBJ1-1; unclear D gene. The germline V and J ends were trimmed by 3 bases and 0 bases, with 14 bases remaining between them. CDR1 and CDR2 from the germline V gene are ENHRY and SYGVKD. CDR3 length equals 16 residues. The DNA of the CDR3 is TGTGCCATCAGTGAACGTGACCTCACAATGAACACTGAAGCTTTCTTT. This gives the protein CAISERDLTMNTEAFF.

The CDR3 DNA is TGTGCCAGCAGTTACGCAGGGTTGAGCACAGATACGCAGTATTTT. Translation gives CASSYAGLSTDTQYF. The chain links TRBV6-5 to TRBJ2-3; a weak D match, TRBD1 (5 bases). Trimming stripped 2 bases from V and 0 bases from J, with 9 bases between. The length of the CDR3 is 15 residues. CDR1 MNHEY and CDR2 SVGAGI come from the germline V gene.

This CDR3 reads CASSPTGGGYEQYF. CDR3 nucleotide sequence: TGTGCCAGCAGCCCCACCGGGGGAGGCTACGAGCAGTACTTC. The chain is built from TRBV28 and TRBJ2-7; D might be TRBD2 (6 bases). Germline values: CDR1 MDHEN, CDR2 SYDVKM. There are 14 residues in the CDR3. V lost 6 bases and J lost 3, with 15 bases in between.

CDR3 DNA sequence: TGTGCCAGCAGTCTAGCGGGAGGTAGGAACACCGGGGAGCTGTTTTTT. Translating gives CASSLAGGRNTGELFF. This sequence joins TRBV27 and TRBJ2-2; 11 nucleotides align to TRBD2. Germline CDR1 reads MNHEY; CDR2 reads SMNVEV (reference sequence). The trim removed 5 bases at V and 1 base at J, leaving 3 bases unmatched. This CDR3 is built from 16 residues.

This clone was seen a single time. The rearrangement joins TRBV11-2 to TRBJ2-7; TRBD1 matches at 7 bases. Germline CDR1 is SGHAT and CDR2 is FQNNGV. There are 16 residues in the CDR3. After removal of 4 bases from V and 2 bases from J, the junction contained 11 bases not matched to a gene. CDR3 amino acids: CASSSRDSKTPYEQYF. CDR3 DNA: TGTGCCAGCAGCTCCCGGGACAGTAAGACCCCCTACGAGCAGTACTTC.

The chain combines TRBV6-1 with TRBJ2-1; 11 positions match TRBD1. Losses at the gene ends were 5 bases for V and 7 bases for J; bases not matched to a gene: 7. This CDR3 has 15 amino acids. CDR1 MNHNS and CDR2 SASEGT come from the germline V gene. The CDR3 region has the DNA TGTGCCAGCAGTCAGGACAGGGGGCTGGGAAATGAGCAGTTCTTC. This encodes CASSQDRGLGNEQFF.

The V and J genes are TRBV9 and TRBJ2-1, with D possibly TRBD2 on 6 matching bases. Germline V gene sequence: CDR1 SGDLS, CDR2 YYNGEE. Trimming pared 2 bases from V and 3 bases from J, leaving 18 bases between. The CDR3 loop spans 17 amino acids. The DNA of the CDR3 is TGTGCCAGCAGCGTGGGAGGAGGGGCGCCGGTCTACAATGAGCAGTTCTTC. Its protein product is CASSVGGGAPVYNEQFF.

V gene TRBV6-5 combines with J gene TRBJ2-1; TRBD1 matches at 9 bases. With 8 bases clipped from V and 8 bases from J, the junction kept 4 bases outside the gene matches. Germline V gene lookup returns CDR1 MNHEY and CDR2 SVGAGI. The CDR3 is 12 residues long. The CDR3 sequence: CASGTGSYEQFF. The CDR3 DNA sequence: TGTGCCAGCGGGACAGGGAGTTATGAGCAGTTCTTC.

The chain uses TRBV15 and TRBJ2-1; possibly TRBD1 for D (6 bases). CDR1 is LNHNV and CDR2 is YYDKDF in the germline V gene (reference sequence). The length of the CDR3 is 13 residues. Trimming took 8 bases from V and 9 from J, leaving 17 bases between them. The CDR3 DNA reads TGTGCCACCTCCGAGATAGGGGGTGTTGAGCAGTTCTTC. Amino acid sequence: CATSEIGGVEQFF.

The chain has TRBV2 and TRBJ1-4; no clear D gene. Trimming took 9 bases from V and 7 from J, leaving 18 bases between them. CDR1 and CDR2 from the germline V gene are SNHLY and FYNNEI. This CDR3 is built from 14 residues. For the CDR3, the DNA is TGTGCCAGTTGCGGCCTAGGATTGGCTGAAAAACTGTTTTTT. Its translation is CASCGLGLAEKLFF.

The chain joins TRBV10-3 to TRBJ1-4; possible D gene TRBD1, 6 bases. V was clipped by 6 bases and J by 6 bases, with 23 bases between them. This CDR3 has 17 amino acids. The germline V gene has CDR1 ENHRY and CDR2 SYGVKD. As DNA, the CDR3 is TGTGCCATCAGCGATAAGTTTTCAGGGGCCTTTGATGAAAAACTGTTTTTT. Its protein product is CAISDKFSGAFDEKLFF.

Remarks on this clone: This specimen includes other DNA sequences encoding the same CDR3. The rearrangement links TRBV27 to TRBJ1-5, with D hard to call. The germline V gene has CDR1 MNHEY and CDR2 SMNVEV (reference sequence). V lost 4 bases and J lost 2, with 12 bases in between. The CDR3 covers 15 residues. The CDR3 reads CASSYRGRGNQPQHF. DNA of the CDR3: TGTGCCAGCAGTTATCGGGGTAGAGGCAATCAGCCCCAGCATTTT.

The chain recombines TRBV2 with TRBJ2-7; 9 nucleotides line up with TRBD1. The J segment lost 3 bases and the V segment lost 6 bases, leaving 9 bases of the junction unmatched. Germline-derived CDR1 and CDR2 are SNHLY and FYNNEI. This CDR3 comprises 15 residues. The CDR3 sequence is CASSTPLTGGYEQYF. The CDR3 DNA sequence: TGTGCCAGCAGCACACCATTGACAGGGGGCTACGAGCAGTACTTC. The full variable domain, its missing parts supplied by reference TRBV2 and TRBJ2-7, is EPEVTQTPSHQVTQMGQEVILRCVPISNHLYFYWYRQILGQKVEFLVSFYNNEISEKSEIFDDQFSVERPDGSNFTLKIRSTKLEDSAMYFCASSTPLTGGYEQYFGPGTRLTVT.

The rearrangement uses TRBV7-6 and TRBJ2-1, with TRBD2 identical over 7 bases. Germline CDR1 and CDR2: SGHVS and FNYEAQ. The CDR3 has 14 amino acids. The V and J ends lost 8 bases and 9 bases, in that order; junction bases with no gene match: 13. CDR3 DNA sequence: TGTGCCAGCTCCCCTGCGGGCGGGAGTTCTGAGCAGTTCTTC. This encodes CASSPAGGSSEQFF.

In this sample, this clone turned up once. DNA of the CDR3: TGTGCCAGCTCACCACAGTGGGCCGGGGGCAACTATGGCTACACCTTC. Amino acid sequence: CASSPQWAGGNYGYTF. The chain is built from TRBV18 and TRBJ1-2, with D possibly matching TRBD1 (6 bases). V was cut by 1 base and J by 2 bases, with 14 bases left in between. CDR3 length: 16 residues. CDR1 is KGHSH, CDR2 LQKENI, per germline.

The chain carries TRBV11-3 and TRBJ2-7; no clear D. Trimming took 4 bases from V and 3 from J, leaving 13 bases between them. The CDR3 totals 14 residues. Germline values: CDR1 SGHNT, CDR2 YENEEA. DNA for the CDR3: TGTGCCAGCAGCTCCGGACCGAGCGACTACGAGCAGTACTTC. Its translation: CASSSGPSDYEQYF. The entire variable domain, with the rest obtained from reference TRBV11-3 and TRBJ2-7, is as follows: EAGVVQSPRYKIIEKKQPVAFWCNPISGHNTLYWYLQNLGQGPELLIRYENEEAVDDSQLPKDRFSAERLKGVDSTLKIQPAELGDSAVYLCASSSGPSDYEQYFGPGTRLTVT.

V gene TRBV7-9 combines with J gene TRBJ2-5, with D unclear. Germline loops: CDR1 SEHNR, CDR2 FQNEAQ (reference sequence). This CDR3 has 14 residues. V was clipped by 5 bases and J by 2 bases, with 12 bases between them. The CDR3 here is CASSPIEVQETQYF. CDR3 coding DNA: TGTGCCAGCAGCCCTATAGAGGTACAAGAGACCCAGTACTTC.

The chain uses TRBV11-2 and TRBJ2-6; D remains ambiguous. CDR3 length equals 13 residues. The germline V gene encodes CDR1 SGHAT and CDR2 FQNNGV. The V end was cut by 5 bases, the J end by 0 bases, with 2 bases between. The CDR3 DNA reads TGTGCCAGCAGCCCCTCTGGGGCCAACGTCCTGACTTTC. It specifies CASSPSGANVLTF.

This sequence joins TRBV18 and TRBJ2-3; 7 bases are shared with TRBD2. Germline V gene lookup returns CDR1 KGHSH and CDR2 LQKENI. The CDR3 is 15 amino acids. Unmatched junction bases numbered 5, after V lost 3 bases and J lost 2 bases. Here the CDR3 DNA reads TGTGCCAGCTCACCCCGGGAGGAAACCACAGATACGCAGTATTTT. Translating it yields CASSPREETTDTQYF. Full variable domain (missing parts from reference TRBV18 and TRBJ2-3): NAGVMQNPRHLVRRRGQEARLRCSPMKGHSHVYWYRQLPEEGLKFMVYLQKENIIDESGMPKERFSAEFPKEGPSILRIQQVVRGDSAAYFCASSPREETTDTQYFGPGTRLTVL.

The V call is TRBV28, the J call TRBJ1-5; no definite D call. This CDR3 contains 14 residues. The germline V and J ends were trimmed by 8 bases and 3 bases, with 14 bases remaining between them. CDR1 is MDHEN, CDR2 SYDVKM, per germline. The CDR3 loop reads CASLRGPYNQPQHF. The CDR3, as DNA: TGTGCCAGCCTTCGAGGACCGTACAATCAGCCCCAGCATTTT.